Below are 8 T cell receptor beta chains sequenced from a single sample in a study of CXCR3-negative and CXCR3-positive naive CD8 T cells. The TRB cDNA libraries were prepared by 5' RACE with UMI labels. One entry per CDR3 protein, without DNA, is what TCRdb gives after re-calling the 5' RACE reads. The table gives about 41,000 distinct CDR3 sequences; the top ten clones make up roughly 1.8% of it. The sample comprised naive CXCR3- CD8+ T cells from blood. Subset reported: CD45RO-CCR7+CD27+CD95- naive CD8+ T cells lacking CXCR3 (TNR3-). Source of these receptors: a human donor in good health. Some clones in this sample may be carry-over from other donors' samples.

The J gene is TRBJ1-1, the V gene TRBV29-1. The germline V gene has CDR1 SQVTM and CDR2 ANQGSEA. The CDR3 has 16 residues. CDR3 residues: CSVVPSGNGENTEAFF.

This chain joins TRBV7-8 and TRBJ1-1; TCRdb reports TRBD1, a call that lacks DNA to check it against. CDR1 and CDR2 (germline): SGHVS, FQNEAQ. The CDR3 length is 13 residues. This CDR3 is CASSLRQGTEAFF. The full variable domain, with the rest looked up from reference TRBV7-8 and TRBJ1-1, is GAGVSQSPRYKVAKRGQDVALRCDPISGHVSLFWYQQALGQGPEFLTYFQNEAQLDKSGLPSDRFFAERPEGSVSTLKIQRTQQEDSAVYLCASSLRQGTEAFFGQGTRLTVV.

CDR3 protein: CASSSGLNEQFF. This chain joins TRBV5-5 and TRBJ2-1. The CDR3 totals 12 residues. Germline-derived CDR1 and CDR2 are SGHKS and YYEKEE (reference sequence).

This sequence joins TRBV11-2 and TRBJ2-7. The germline V gene encodes CDR1 SGHAT and CDR2 FQNNGV. The CDR3 totals 11 residues. CDR3 in amino acids: CASSSSGEQYF.

This chain uses TRBV12-3 or TRBV12-4 with TRBJ2-7; the D call from TCRdb, TRBD1, cannot be confirmed without DNA. CDR3 size: 16 residues. The CDR3 sequence: CASSLYGDRDSYEQYF.

The V gene is TRBV2, the J gene TRBJ2-2; without DNA, the TCRdb call of TRBD2 cannot be checked. The CDR3 is made up of 19 amino acids. Germline V CDR1 and CDR2: SNHLY, FYNNEI. CDR3 region: CASSDESSGGLRYTGELFF.

The chain is built from TRBV29-1 and TRBJ2-1; TCRdb calls TRBD1, which cannot be checked without DNA. CDR3 length: 15 amino acids. Germline assignment: CDR1 SQVTM and CDR2 ANQGSEA. CDR3 sequence reads: CSVRDSPPSYNEQFF.

V gene TRBV10-2 combines with J gene TRBJ2-7; TCRdb outputs TRBD1, but without DNA this stays unchecked. The germline gives CDR1 WSHSY, CDR2 SAAADI. This CDR3 contains 15 residues. The chain's CDR3 is CASSVRGRGGDEQYF.